The clone carrying this T cell receptor (beta chain) was observed a few times. The antigen is not known. This sample stems from a study of T cells after yellow fever vaccination. TCRdb passed the 5' RACE reads through MiXCR, listing each CDR3 protein once. The data hold roughly 400,000 distinct CDR3 sequences, with under 20% observed a single time. The CDR3 runs to 13 residues. Per the germline V gene, CDR1 is SEHNR and CDR2 is FQNEAQ (reference sequence). The trim removed 7 bases at V and 4 bases at J, leaving 3 bases unmatched. General study results and limits: Primary-vaccination clones mostly resurfaced post-booster (about 96% CD4, roughly 87% CD8). Weaker in magnitude, the secondary response showed a faster peak on day 5 versus 15.

The material was PBMCs, obtained before the yellow fever booster vaccination. The chain uses TRBV7-9 and TRBJ2-1, with 8 bases identical to TRBD2. This sequence originates from a man between 18 and 35 years old who received the YFV17D yellow fever vaccine. DNA for the CDR3: TGTGCCAGCACTGGACTAGCTTACAATGAGCAGTTCTTC. Amino acid sequence: CASTGLAYNEQFF.